What follows is one T cell receptor beta chain and its context. Its target is unknown. Repertoires were generated with immunoSEQ multiplex PCR, while TCRdb's copy carries only in-frame clones and drops some. The sample lists about 83,000 clones, around 86% occurring once. This entry comes from a study of OX40 agonist ivuxolimab in advanced cancers. At the level of the study: Partial responses occurred in Three dose-escalation patients, one with hepatocellular carcinoma and two with cutaneous melanoma.

Study findings and constraints: Partial responders at 0.1-3.0 mg/kg had among the lowest clonal expansion.

The sequences come from CD4+ or CD8+ T cells sorted from blood, collected in a trial of the OX40 agonist ivuxolimab. The TCR was taken from an adult with an advanced solid tumor such as melanoma, head and neck, liver or kidney cancer.

The CDR3 protein is CASSSGLRYTEAFF. The CDR3 DNA is TGTGCCAGCAGCTCAGGGCTTAGGTACACTGAAGCTTTCTTT. The chain combines TRBV7-2 with TRBJ1-1, with a weak D call TRBD1 (5 bases). The CDR3 spans 14 residues. Between the trimmed V and J ends, which lost 4 bases and 3 bases, there was a span of 12 bases. Germline CDR1 and CDR2: SGHTA and FQGNSA.